This record covers a single T cell receptor beta chain. In Seattle, patients joined the study during active infection and were tracked longitudinally. These data belong to a study of blood T cell repertoires in COVID-19. Study summary: PBMCs, B-cell-depleted T cells, or T cells provided the cDNA or gDNA that made up the material.

TCRdb keeps only in-frame clones here, not all; method: immunoSEQ multiplex PCR. The sample includes roughly 300,000 clones, about 90% of them seen just once. There are 16 residues in the CDR3. Looked up from germline, CDR1 is MDHEN and CDR2 is SYDVKM. V trimming: 6 bases; J trimming: 6 bases; junction bases outside the gene matches: 10. The rearrangement joins TRBV28 to TRBJ1-5, with TRBD1 identical over 11 bases. Sequencing was done on a sample of peripheral blood. This TCR came from a woman younger than 45 with COVID-19, enrolled during active disease. DNA for the CDR3: TGTGCCAGCAGGATTCTTGGACAGGGGGCTGCTCAGCCCCAGCATTTT. This gives the protein CASRILGQGAAQPQHF.